Following are 32 T cell receptor beta chains from one sample sequenced in a study of human T cells and chemical hapten exposure. TCRdb reprocessed the RACE reads via MiXCR and lists one record per CDR3 protein. The table has roughly 90,000 distinct CDR3 sequences, around 9.5% seen once. Time point here: pre-sensitization, week 0. Treatment of the sample: therapeutic diphenylcyclopropenone sensitization with weekly scalp DPC. The specimen was whole blood, collected in connection with sensitization to the hapten diphenylcyclopropenone (DPC). These receptors all stem from a middle-aged woman with alopecia areata. Some clones in this sample may be carry-over from other donors' samples.

The rearrangement uses TRBV3-1 and TRBJ2-5; 7 positions match TRBD2. The CDR3 totals 17 residues. Germline V gene lookup returns CDR1 LGHDT and CDR2 YNNKEL (reference sequence). J gave up 2 bases and V 5 bases, and 14 bases lay outside the gene matches. The CDR3 loop reads CASSRIHGLAVQETQYF. CDR3 DNA: TGTGCCAGCAGCAGAATTCATGGGCTAGCGGTTCAAGAGACCCAGTACTTC.

This clonotype was found many times. V usage is TRBV6-6 and J usage is TRBJ2-5; D possibly corresponds to TRBD2 (7 bases). CDR3 length: 14 amino acids. Germline loops: CDR1 MNHNY, CDR2 SVGAGI (reference sequence). V lost 7 bases and J 5 bases, leaving 17 bases between the germline ends. CDR3 sequence (DNA): TGTGCCAGCACTAAGAGGGGGGGCCGGGAGACCCAGTACTTC. This gives the protein CASTKRGGRETQYF.

This clonotype was seen a handful of times. The chain joins TRBV27 to TRBJ2-1; D remains ambiguous. V lost 8 bases to trimming and J lost 0 bases, with 32 bases between them. The V gene's germline CDR1 is MNHEY and CDR2 SMNVEV (reference sequence). This CDR3 has 21 amino acids. The CDR3 sequence: CASSSVLGHRGHISSYNEQFF. Here the CDR3 DNA reads TGTGCCAGCTCCTCGGTCCTAGGTCATCGCGGTCACATAAGCTCCTACAATGAGCAGTTCTTC.

J is TRBJ2-3 and V is TRBV6-2 or TRBV6-3, with D unclear. Per germline, CDR1 MNHEY and CDR2 SVGEGT. The germline V and J ends were trimmed by 5 bases and 6 bases, with 18 bases remaining between them. CDR3 size: 15 residues. This CDR3 is CASSPSFGPSDTQYF. In DNA form, the CDR3 reads TGTGCCAGCAGTCCCTCCTTTGGACCCTCGGATACGCAGTATTTT.

This clonotype was seen at least ten times. The chain combines TRBV5-1 with TRBJ2-1, with TRBD1 identical over 8 bases. Trimming took 3 bases from V and 4 from J; bases not matched to a gene: 9. Germline V gene sequence: CDR1 SGHRS, CDR2 YFSETQ. The CDR3 runs 16 residues. The CDR3 loop reads CASSSLRTGTYNEQFF. The CDR3 DNA reads as TGCGCCAGCAGCTCTCTACGGACAGGGACGTACAATGAGCAGTTCTTC.

This clonotype was seen only a few times. The gene calls are TRBV7-2 and TRBJ2-5, with 10 bases lining up with TRBD1. V shed 5 bases, J shed 1 base, and the junction held 4 bases outside the gene matches. In germline, CDR1 is SGHTA, CDR2 FQGNSA. The CDR3 is made up of 15 amino acids. For the CDR3, the DNA is TGTGCCAGCAGCCAGCGGGACAGGGGCCAAGAGACCCAGTACTTC. This translates into CASSQRDRGQETQYF.

The V gene is TRBV9, the J gene TRBJ1-4; the D gene is possibly TRBD1 (5 bases). Trimming cost V 0 bases and J 0 bases, with 15 bases left between them. This CDR3 contains 18 residues. CDR1 and CDR2 from the germline V gene are SGDLS and YYNGEE. The CDR3: CASSVGFNGAATNEKLFF. For the CDR3, the DNA is TGTGCCAGCAGCGTAGGGTTCAATGGGGCAGCAACTAATGAAAAACTGTTTTTT.

This clonotype was counted a few times. CDR3 sequence reads: CASSRSGAAKNIQYF. The DNA of the CDR3 is TGCGCCAGCAGCAGGTCGGGGGCAGCCAAAAACATTCAGTACTTC. J is TRBJ2-4 and V is TRBV4-1; D assignment may be TRBD1 or TRBD2 (6 bases each). Germline-derived CDR1 and CDR2 are MGHRA and YSYEKL. This CDR3 is built from 15 residues. The V and J ends lost 5 bases and 0 bases respectively, with 11 bases between them.

This clonotype has more than one count but fewer than ten. V gene TRBV29-1 combines with J gene TRBJ2-2; 9 bases map to TRBD2. Unmatched junction bases numbered 7, after V lost 6 bases and J lost 2 bases. CDR3 length: 15 residues. Germline V gene sequence: CDR1 SQVTM, CDR2 ANQGSEA. The CDR3 here is CSVQFSGGNTGELFF. The DNA of the CDR3 is TGCAGCGTGCAATTTAGCGGGGGTAACACCGGGGAGCTGTTTTTT.

This clonotype was seen many times. V and J are TRBV2 and TRBJ1-5; TRBD1 might be the D (5 bases). The CDR3 consists of 15 residues. The V end was cut by 0 bases, the J end by 5 bases, with 11 bases between. Germline lookup yields CDR1 SNHLY and CDR2 FYNNEI. The CDR3 region is CASSEAGGGYQPQHF. In DNA form, the CDR3 reads TGTGCCAGCAGTGAAGCAGGCGGGGGATATCAGCCCCAGCATTTT.

This clonotype was seen ten or more times. The chain couples TRBV5-4 to TRBJ2-3; TRBD2 is a possible D gene (5 bases). Germline CDR1 and CDR2: SGHNT and YYREEE (reference sequence). Trimming cost V 5 bases and J 2 bases, with 9 bases left between them. The CDR3 extends over 13 amino acids. DNA of the CDR3: TGTGCCAGCAGATTCGGACTCACAGATACGCAGTATTTT. This encodes CASRFGLTDTQYF.

The chain links TRBV29-1 to TRBJ1-2; maybe TRBD1 (6 bases). This CDR3 region has 14 residues. V gave up 2 bases and J gave up 11 bases, with 21 bases separating them. Germline-derived CDR1 and CDR2 are SQVTM and ANQGSEA. The CDR3 spells CSVERPGQTSGYTF. The CDR3 DNA reads as TGCAGCGTTGAAAGACCGGGACAAACCTCTGGATACACCTTC.

This clonotype was counted at least ten times. This rearrangement joins TRBV7-9 to TRBJ1-1, with D possibly TRBD1 on 6 matching bases. CDR3 size: 12 residues. V was cut by 4 bases and J by 6 bases, with 9 bases left in between. The germline gives CDR1 SEHNR, CDR2 FQNEAQ (reference sequence). Here the CDR3 reads CASSYQGPEAFF. The CDR3 DNA is TGTGCCAGCAGCTACCAGGGGCCTGAAGCTTTCTTT.

Note on this clonotype: This sequence may be a read error, since a much larger clone differs from it by one base. The J gene is TRBJ1-2, the V gene TRBV20-1; tentatively, D is TRBD1 (6 bases). The CDR3 has 12 amino acids. Germline CDR1 is DFQATT and CDR2 is SNEGSKA (reference sequence). Trimming shortened V by 4 bases and J by 2 bases, and 8 bases separated the two germline ends. CDR3 nucleotides: TGCAGTGCTATCGGGACAAACTATGGCTACACCTTC. Translation gives CSAIGTNYGYTF.

This clonotype was seen ten or more times. This sequence joins TRBV6-4 and TRBJ1-2, with TRBD1 matching 9 bases. Germline V gene lookup returns CDR1 MRHNA and CDR2 SNTAGT. Germline trimming cut 2 bases from V and 6 bases from J; bases unmatched to any gene: 13. The CDR3 has 17 residues. The CDR3 region is CASSDLTIQGALDGYTF. CDR3 DNA sequence: TGTGCCAGCAGTGACCTCACAATACAGGGGGCTTTGGATGGCTACACCTTC.

This clonotype was found many times. The gene calls are TRBV7-2 and TRBJ1-1, with 10 bases lining up with TRBD1. V trimming: 3 bases; J trimming: 5 bases; junction bases outside the gene matches: 3. The CDR3 is 14 amino acids. Germline V CDR1 and CDR2: SGHTA, FQGNSA. CDR3: CASSFPGQGTEAFF. CDR3 nucleotide sequence: TGTGCCAGCAGCTTTCCGGGACAGGGGACTGAAGCTTTCTTT.

This clonotype turned up a few times. DNA of the CDR3: TGTGCCAGCAGTTACTCGATTAGCGGGGGAGACTACGAGCAGTACTTC. Its translation: CASSYSISGGDYEQYF. The chain couples TRBV6-5 to TRBJ2-7; TRBD2 agrees at 9 bases. After removal of 0 bases from V and 3 bases from J, the junction contained 6 bases not matched to a gene. CDR3 length: 16 amino acids. CDR1 is MNHEY, CDR2 SVGAGI, per germline.

There are a few counts of this clonotype. The V call is TRBV7-6, the J call TRBJ1-1; the D gene is possibly TRBD1 (5 bases). CDR3 size: 14 residues. V dropped 1 base and J dropped 5 bases, with 11 bases sitting between them. Germline V gives CDR1 SGHVS, CDR2 FNYEAQ. The CDR3 nucleotides are TGTGCCAGCAGCTTAGGGGCAGGGCGGACTGAAGCTTTCTTT. Amino acid sequence: CASSLGAGRTEAFF.

This clonotype was counted ten times or more. J is TRBJ2-5 and V is TRBV6-2 or TRBV6-3; TRBD1 is a possible D gene (6 bases). The germline V and J ends were trimmed by 5 bases and 2 bases, with 18 bases remaining between them. Germline CDR1 is MNHEY and CDR2 is SVGEGT. CDR3 length: 16 amino acids. CDR3 sequence: CASSSHPQGTQETQYF. CDR3 DNA sequence: TGTGCCAGCAGTAGCCATCCACAGGGAACGCAAGAGACCCAGTACTTC.

This clonotype occurred many times. The chain couples TRBV12-3 or TRBV12-4 to TRBJ2-5; D gene ambiguous. V was pared by 5 bases and J by 5 bases, with 9 bases between. CDR3 length equals 12 residues. The CDR3 nucleotides read TGTGCCAGCAGTAACTATAAGGAGACCCAGTACTTC. Protein: CASSNYKETQYF.

DNA for the CDR3: TGCAGTGCGCCGAAACAGTTGAACACTGAAGCTTTCTTT. This encodes CSAPKQLNTEAFF. This sequence joins TRBV20-1 and TRBJ1-1; D unresolved. Germline V gene sequence: CDR1 DFQATT, CDR2 SNEGSKA (reference sequence). With 6 bases removed from V and 0 bases from J, the gap between germline ends came to 11 bases. The CDR3 extends over 13 amino acids.

This clonotype was seen a handful of times. This rearrangement joins TRBV4-1 to TRBJ2-1; 11 bases are a match to TRBD2. The CDR3 runs 17 residues. The V gene's germline CDR1 is MGHRA and CDR2 YSYEKL. J lost 4 bases, V lost 0 bases, and 5 bases had no gene match. The CDR3 DNA reads as TGCGCCAGCAGCCAAGATCCCGGGACTAGCGGTTACAATGAGCAGTTCTTC. Translation gives CASSQDPGTSGYNEQFF.

This clonotype was seen at least ten times. The CDR3 region has the DNA TGTGCCAGCCACGACTACTCACTGGTGAATGAGCAGTTCTTC. It translates to CASHDYSLVNEQFF. The chain is built from TRBV7-2 and TRBJ2-1; TRBD2 is a possible D gene (5 bases). Germline values: CDR1 SGHTA, CDR2 FQGNSA. The CDR3 contains 14 residues. V lost 8 bases to trimming and J lost 7 bases, with 18 bases between them.

This clonotype was recorded at least ten times. V gene TRBV3-1 combines with J gene TRBJ2-3; D is ambiguous. V was shortened by 0 bases and J by 6 bases, with 7 bases between the two germline ends. Germline V gene sequence: CDR1 LGHDT, CDR2 YNNKEL (reference sequence). The CDR3 is 13 amino acids. The DNA for the CDR3 is TGTGCCAGCAGCCAAGATATCTGGGATACGCAGTATTTT. It yields the protein CASSQDIWDTQYF.

Turning to this clonotype: A clone one base away is much larger, so this may be a read error. The genes are TRBV3-1 and TRBJ2-1; 8 bases agree with TRBD2. CDR3 length equals 15 residues. Germline CDR1 reads LGHDT; CDR2 reads YNNKEL (reference sequence). V shed 4 bases and J 8 bases; nucleotides not matched to a gene: 10. This chain's CDR3 is CASSRRGGVMDEQFF. Written as DNA, the CDR3 is TGTGCCAGCAGCCGTCGGGGGGGCGTGATGGATGAGCAGTTCTTC.

This clonotype was counted at least ten times. The rearrangement joins TRBV3-1 to TRBJ1-1; D may be TRBD1 (5 bases). The CDR3 contains 16 residues. Trimming stripped 1 base from V and 3 bases from J, with 15 bases between. CDR1 is LGHDT, CDR2 YNNKEL, per germline (reference sequence). For the CDR3, the DNA is TGTGCCAGCAGCCAAGCCGCCGCAGGGTGGGACACTGAAGCTTTCTTT. It translates to CASSQAAAGWDTEAFF.

Only a few counts were recorded for this clonotype. CDR3: CASSLGLAGGTQETQYF. The DNA of the CDR3 is TGTGCCAGCAGTTTGGGACTAGCGGGGGGTACTCAAGAGACCCAGTACTTC. This rearrangement joins TRBV12-3 or TRBV12-4 to TRBJ2-5; 15 positions match TRBD2. This CDR3 contains 17 residues. After removal of 3 bases from V and 2 bases from J, the junction contained 4 bases not matched to a gene.

Note on this clonotype: Mismatch with germline at one junction end may stem from a read error. V gene TRBV12-3 or TRBV12-4 combines with J gene TRBJ1-6; D might be TRBD1 (5 bases). This CDR3 is 12 amino acids long. CDR3 protein: CASSLSTGFISF. The DNA for the CDR3 is TGTGCCAGCAGTTTATCTACAGGCTTCATTTCTTTT.

This clonotype was seen at least ten times. The CDR3 sequence is CASSGGGSLKTQYF. The CDR3 DNA sequence: TGTGCCAGCAGTGGCGGGGGCTCGTTAAAGACCCAGTACTTC. The V and J genes are TRBV6-2 or TRBV6-3 and TRBJ2-5; perhaps TRBD2 as D (7 bases). The CDR3 has 14 residues. The V and J ends lost 5 bases and 6 bases respectively, with 16 bases between them. CDR1 MNHEY and CDR2 SVGEGT come from the germline V gene.

This clonotype was found a few times. The V and J genes are TRBV12-3 or TRBV12-4 and TRBJ2-7; D is undetermined. The V end lost 1 base, the J end lost 0 bases, and 7 bases lay between the germline ends. This CDR3 contains 14 residues. CDR3 bases: TGTGCCAGCAGTTTAGTGGCCGACTCCTACGAGCAGTACTTC. This encodes CASSLVADSYEQYF.

The chain uses TRBV7-8 and TRBJ1-1; the match to TRBD1 covers 11 bases. Trimming took 6 bases from V and 4 from J; bases not matched to a gene: 7. CDR1 SGHVS and CDR2 FQNEAQ come from the germline V gene. The CDR3 consists of 15 residues. The CDR3 nucleotides read TGTGCCAGCAGGCCAACGGACAGGGGGCTCACTGAAGCTTTCTTT. It codes for CASRPTDRGLTEAFF.

The chain couples TRBV6-2 or TRBV6-3 to TRBJ2-5; 7 bases align to TRBD1. Germline V gives CDR1 MNHEY, CDR2 SVGEGT. The ends lost 7 bases at V and 2 bases at J; junction bases unmatched: 7. CDR3 length equals 14 residues. CDR3 DNA sequence: TGTGCCAGCACCACAGGGACAGAACAAGAGACCCAGTACTTC. Translation: CASTTGTEQETQYF.